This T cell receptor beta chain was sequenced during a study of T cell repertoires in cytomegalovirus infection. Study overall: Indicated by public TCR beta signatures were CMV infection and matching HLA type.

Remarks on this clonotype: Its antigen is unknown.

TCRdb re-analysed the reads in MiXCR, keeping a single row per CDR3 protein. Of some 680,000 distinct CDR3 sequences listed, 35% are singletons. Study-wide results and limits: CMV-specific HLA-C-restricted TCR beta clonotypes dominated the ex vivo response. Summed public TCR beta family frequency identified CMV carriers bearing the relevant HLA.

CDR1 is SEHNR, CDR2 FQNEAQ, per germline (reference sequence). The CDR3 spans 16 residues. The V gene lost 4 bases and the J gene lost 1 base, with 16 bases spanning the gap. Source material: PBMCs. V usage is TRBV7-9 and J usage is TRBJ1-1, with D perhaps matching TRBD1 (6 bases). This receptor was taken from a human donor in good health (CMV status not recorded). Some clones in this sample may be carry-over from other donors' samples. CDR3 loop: CASSSTLGQKNTEAFF. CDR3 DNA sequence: TGTGCCAGCAGCTCTACCCTCGGACAGAAGAACACTGAAGCTTTCTTT.